Each of the 11 T cell receptor beta chains below was sequenced from the same sample in a study of blood T cell repertoires in COVID-19. The repertoire was sequenced with immunoSEQ multiplex PCR; TCRdb's copy has only in-frame clones and lacks some. The sample lists roughly 180,000 clones; 84% were seen once. Sample: peripheral blood. The receptor set was obtained from a human donor in a cohort sampled during active COVID-19.

This clone showed up just once. The V gene is TRBV3-1 (or the pseudogene TRBV3-2), the J gene TRBJ2-3; TRBD2 aligns across 12 bases. The V gene end was trimmed by 4 bases and the J gene end by 6 bases; junction bases not matched to a gene: 11. The CDR3 is made up of 17 amino acids. CDR1 LGHDT and CDR2 YNNKEL come from the germline V gene (reference sequence). DNA for the CDR3: TGTGCCAGCAGCCCCGACCCCGGGACTAGCGGGCGCGATACGCAGTATTTT. Translating it yields CASSPDPGTSGRDTQYF.

V usage is TRBV5-4 and J usage is TRBJ2-2; tentative D call: TRBD1 (7 bases). CDR1 is SGHNT and CDR2 is YYREEE in the germline V gene (reference sequence). Trimming stripped 4 bases from V and 3 bases from J, with 13 bases between. The CDR3 runs to 15 residues. CDR3 nucleotide sequence: TGTGCCAGCAGCCTCAGGGGGGTTTACACCGGGGAGCTGTTTTTT. Its protein product is CASSLRGVYTGELFF.

The chain combines TRBV12-3 or TRBV12-4 with TRBJ2-5; possible D gene TRBD1, 5 bases. The J call is in doubt because the DNA end fits TRBJ2-7 better. This CDR3 region has 13 residues. CDR3 loop: CASSLAQGNEQYF. For the CDR3, the DNA is TGTGCCAGCAGTTTAGCGCAGGGTAACGAGCAGTACTTC.

The chain carries TRBV10-1 and TRBJ1-2; 7 bases are shared with TRBD1. Looked up from germline, CDR1 is WNHNN and CDR2 is SYGVQD (reference sequence). The length of the CDR3 is 15 residues. V lost 5 bases and J lost 5; bases outside the gene matches: 11. The DNA of the CDR3 is TGCGCCAGCAGTTTAGACAGGGTGGTCAAGTATGGCTACACCTTC. This codes for CASSLDRVVKYGYTF.

The chain has TRBV4-1 and TRBJ1-6; D is perhaps TRBD1 (5 bases). This CDR3 spans 18 amino acids. Germline loops: CDR1 MGHRA, CDR2 YSYEKL. The germline V and J ends were trimmed by 1 base and 0 bases, with 13 bases remaining between them. The CDR3 loop reads CASSQGAGRGSYNSPLHF. Written as DNA, the CDR3 is TGCGCCAGCAGCCAAGGGGCCGGGAGGGGCTCCTATAATTCACCCCTCCACTTT.

The J gene is TRBJ2-2, the V gene TRBV5-1; TRBD2 might be the D (6 bases). Trimming took off 4 bases at V and 0 bases at J, with 10 bases between the two ends. CDR1 and CDR2 from the germline V gene are SGHRS and YFSETQ. The length of the CDR3 is 15 residues. The CDR3, as DNA: TGCGCCAGCAGCGGCGGGACGGCGAACACCGGGGAGCTGTTTTTT. Translated: CASSGGTANTGELFF.

The V and J genes are TRBV6-5 and TRBJ2-7; 10 nucleotides match TRBD1. The CDR3 contains 15 residues. CDR1 MNHEY and CDR2 SVGAGI come from the germline V gene. V dropped 6 bases and J dropped 2; count of bases not matched to a gene: 7. CDR3 sequence: CASSRGTGDPYEQYF. CDR3 nucleotides: TGTGCCAGCAGCCGCGGGACAGGGGATCCCTACGAGCAGTACTTC.

The chain is built from TRBV25-1 and TRBJ1-1; a possible D gene is TRBD1 (6 bases). This CDR3 spans 14 amino acids. The V gene's germline CDR1 is MGHDK and CDR2 SYGVNS. V was cut by 5 bases and J by 0 bases, with 10 bases left in between. The CDR3 DNA reads as TGTGCCAGCAGTCAGACAGGTTTGAACACTGAAGCTTTCTTT. Translating it yields CASSQTGLNTEAFF.

The chain couples TRBV7-6 to TRBJ1-4; D is possibly TRBD1 (6 bases). The CDR3 has 12 residues. The germline V gene has CDR1 SGHVS and CDR2 FNYEAQ. Trimming cost V 4 bases and J 8 bases, with 8 bases left between them. In DNA form, the CDR3 reads TGTGCCAGCAGCTCCCAGGGGGAAAAACTGTTTTTT. It yields the protein CASSSQGEKLFF.

V is TRBV5-1 and J is TRBJ1-1; weak D call: TRBD1 (6 bases). Germline V gene data show CDR1 as SGHRS and CDR2 as YFSETQ. There are 14 residues in the CDR3. The V end lost 7 bases, the J end lost 1 base, and 14 bases lay between the germline ends. The CDR3 bases are TGCGCCAGCCGCAGGGGTTCGTCGAACACTGAAGCTTTCTTT. Protein product: CASRRGSSNTEAFF.

The V gene is TRBV9, the J gene TRBJ1-1; 8 bases agree with TRBD1. Unmatched junction bases numbered 1, after V lost 0 bases and J lost 0 bases. Germline CDR1 is SGDLS and CDR2 is YYNGEE. This CDR3 contains 15 residues. CDR3 nucleotides: TGTGCCAGCAGCGTAGGGGGACAGGTGAACACTGAAGCTTTCTTT. Protein: CASSVGGQVNTEAFF.